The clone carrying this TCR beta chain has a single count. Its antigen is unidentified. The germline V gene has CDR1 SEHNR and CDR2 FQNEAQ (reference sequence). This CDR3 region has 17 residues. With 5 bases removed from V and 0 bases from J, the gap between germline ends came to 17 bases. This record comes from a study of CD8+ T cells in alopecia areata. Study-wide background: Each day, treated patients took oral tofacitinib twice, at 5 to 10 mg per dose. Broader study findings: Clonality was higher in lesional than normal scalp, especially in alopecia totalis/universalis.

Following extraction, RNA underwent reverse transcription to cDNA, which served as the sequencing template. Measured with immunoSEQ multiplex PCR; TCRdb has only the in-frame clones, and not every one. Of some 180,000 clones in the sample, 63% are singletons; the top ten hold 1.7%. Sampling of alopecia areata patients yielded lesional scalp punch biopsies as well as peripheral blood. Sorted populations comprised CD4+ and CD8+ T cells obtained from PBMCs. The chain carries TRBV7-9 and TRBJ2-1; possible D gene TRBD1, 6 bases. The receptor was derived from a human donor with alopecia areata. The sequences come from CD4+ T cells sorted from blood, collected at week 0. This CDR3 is CASSVSQGRSSYNEQFF. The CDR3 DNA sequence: TGTGCCAGCAGCGTCTCACAGGGCCGAAGCTCCTACAATGAGCAGTTCTTC.